Listed here are 32 T cell receptor beta chains from one sample, sequenced in a study of T cell changes during pregnancy in multiple sclerosis. Clones were sequenced by immunoSEQ multiplex PCR, and TCRdb holds only the in-frame ones, with some missing. The sample holds about 68,000 clones, under 95% seen once. Sequences were derived from peripheral blood, sampled in the second trimester of pregnancy. These TCRs come from a female donor in good health, enrolled as a control in a pregnancy study.

This clone has just one count. V and J are TRBV15 and TRBJ2-2; 10 nucleotides agree with TRBD2. The CDR3 sequence is 17 residues long. V lost 1 base, J lost 3 bases, and 5 bases stayed unmatched. CDR1 is LNHNV, CDR2 YYDKDF, per germline (reference sequence). Here the CDR3 reads CATSRGTSGKHTGELFF. The CDR3 DNA is TGTGCCACCAGCAGAGGGACTAGCGGAAAACACACCGGGGAGCTGTTTTTT.

The J gene is TRBJ2-5, the V gene TRBV29-1; 8 positions match TRBD2. The DNA end is a closer match to TRBJ2-7, so the J assignment may be wrong. CDR3 length: 13 amino acids. Per the germline V gene, CDR1 is SQVTM and CDR2 is ANQGSEA. In DNA, the CDR3 is TGCAGCGTTGAACAAGGGACTAGGGGCGAGCAGTACTTC. Its protein product is CSVEQGTRGEQYF.

The chain links TRBV9 to TRBJ1-1; D unclear. In germline, CDR1 is SGDLS, CDR2 YYNGEE. V lost 2 bases to trimming and J lost 1 base, with 6 bases between them. The CDR3 is 13 amino acids. CDR3 protein: CASSVAPNTEAFF. The DNA for the CDR3 is TGTGCCAGCAGCGTGGCCCCGAACACTGAAGCTTTCTTT.

The chain has TRBV28 and TRBJ2-5; the match to TRBD1 covers 9 bases. Germline loops: CDR1 MDHEN, CDR2 SYDVKM. This CDR3 contains 15 residues. Losses at the gene ends were 5 bases for V and 2 bases for J; bases not matched to a gene: 6. This CDR3 is CASSNDRGTQETQYF. CDR3 nucleotides: TGTGCCAGCAGTAACGACAGGGGGACACAAGAGACCCAGTACTTC.

This clone came up once. The chain carries TRBV27 and TRBJ2-7, with TRBD1 matching over 9 bases. The V gene's germline CDR1 is MNHEY and CDR2 SMNVEV (reference sequence). V was clipped by 4 bases and J by 2 bases; unmatched bases: 3. This CDR3 is 14 amino acids long. The CDR3 reads CASSSGQGPYEQYF. CDR3 nucleotide sequence: TGTGCCAGCAGTTCGGGACAGGGTCCCTACGAGCAGTACTTC.

The rearrangement uses TRBV11-2 and TRBJ1-1; no clear D. The V and J ends lost 1 base and 5 bases respectively, with 5 bases between them. The CDR3 loop spans 12 amino acids. The germline gives CDR1 SGHAT, CDR2 FQNNGV. CDR3 amino acids: CASSLGATEAFF. DNA of the CDR3: TGTGCCAGCAGCTTAGGAGCGACTGAAGCTTTCTTT.

This clone was counted a single time. This chain uses TRBV7-2 with TRBJ1-1, with a possible D match to TRBD1 (6 bases). Germline CDR1 reads SGHTA; CDR2 reads FQGNSA. The germline V and J ends were trimmed by 1 base and 6 bases, with 12 bases remaining between them. The CDR3 contains 14 residues. CDR3: CASSLGGGQAEAFF. In DNA form, the CDR3 reads TGTGCCAGCAGCTTAGGGGGGGGGCAGGCTGAAGCTTTCTTT. The full variable domain, rest sourced from reference TRBV7-2 and TRBJ1-1, is GAGVSQSPSNKVTEKGKDVELRCDPISGHTALYWYRQSLGQGLEFLIYFQGNSAPDKSGLPSDRFSAERTGGSVSTLTIQRTQQEDSAVYLCASSLGGGQAEAFFGQGTRLTVV.

This rearrangement joins TRBV19 to TRBJ2-7; D might be TRBD2 (5 bases). V was clipped by 3 bases and J by 4 bases, with 16 bases between them. CDR1 is LNHDA, CDR2 SQIVND, per germline (reference sequence). The CDR3 sequence is 15 residues long. CDR3 nucleotides: TGTGCCAGTAGTATTAGTGAGGGCGGAAGATACGAGCAGTACTTC. It yields the protein CASSISEGGRYEQYF.

This clone was counted a few times. The gene calls are TRBV6-1 and TRBJ2-3; TRBD2 aligns across 9 bases. The V gene's germline CDR1 is MNHNS and CDR2 SASEGT. The CDR3 runs 15 residues. The J segment lost 4 bases and the V segment lost 10 bases, leaving 12 bases of the junction unmatched. Here the CDR3 reads CATLEQAGGPDTQYF. DNA of the CDR3: TGTGCCACCCTGGAACAAGCGGGGGGACCAGATACGCAGTATTTT.

The V and J genes are TRBV5-4 and TRBJ2-7; 7 bases agree with TRBD1. Germline CDR1 SGHNT, CDR2 YYREEE (reference sequence). The CDR3 has 15 amino acids. The trim removed 0 bases at V and 1 base at J, leaving 4 bases unmatched. Written as DNA, the CDR3 is TGTGCCAGCAGCTTGGAGGGGGCCAGGTCCTACGAGCAGTACTTC. Translation gives CASSLEGARSYEQYF.

The chain recombines TRBV19 with TRBJ2-7; 7 nucleotides line up with TRBD1. This CDR3 comprises 14 residues. CDR1 and CDR2 from the germline V gene are LNHDA and SQIVND (reference sequence). After removal of 5 bases from V and 3 bases from J, the junction contained 7 bases not matched to a gene. CDR3 DNA: TGTGCCAGTAGTGACCCGGGACAGAACTACGAGCAGTACTTC. Its protein is CASSDPGQNYEQYF.

The chain links TRBV7-2 to TRBJ2-7; no firm D call. The V gene's germline CDR1 is SGHTA and CDR2 FQGNSA. The CDR3 is 15 amino acids. V was shortened by 1 base and J by 3 bases, with 13 bases between the two germline ends. CDR3 sequence: CASSLVPLGGYEQYF. The DNA of the CDR3 is TGTGCCAGCAGCTTAGTTCCCCTCGGCGGCTACGAGCAGTACTTC.

The chain employs TRBV13 and TRBJ1-1; D is possibly TRBD1 (6 bases). The CDR3 sequence is 16 residues long. The ends were cut back, 3 bases at V and 5 bases at J, with 19 bases in the middle. Germline assignment: CDR1 PRHDT and CDR2 FYEKMQ (reference sequence). CDR3: CASSLGVQGLWTEAFF. The CDR3 nucleotides are TGTGCCAGCAGCTTGGGGGTCCAGGGGTTATGGACTGAAGCTTTCTTT.

This sequence joins TRBV2 and TRBJ2-7, with a tentative D call TRBD2 (6 bases). The CDR3 totals 15 residues. V dropped 3 bases and J dropped 1 base, with 13 bases sitting between them. The germline V gene encodes CDR1 SNHLY and CDR2 FYNNEI. The CDR3 loop is CASSDPGTPSYEQYF. The CDR3 DNA reads TGTGCCAGCAGTGATCCCGGGACTCCATCCTACGAGCAGTACTTC. Full variable domain (missing parts from reference TRBV2 and TRBJ2-7): EPEVTQTPSHQVTQMGQEVILRCVPISNHLYFYWYRQILGQKVEFLVSFYNNEISEKSEIFDDQFSVERPDGSNFTLKIRSTKLEDSAMYFCASSDPGTPSYEQYFGPGTRLTVT.

The J gene is TRBJ1-1, the V gene TRBV6-5, with D possibly TRBD1 on 5 matching bases. The CDR3 is made up of 13 amino acids. Trimming shortened V by 9 bases and J by 5 bases, and 16 bases separated the two germline ends. Germline-derived CDR1 and CDR2 are MNHEY and SVGAGI. The CDR3 DNA follows: TGTGCCAGTTCCTCCCAGGGCTCAACTGAAGCTTTCTTT. Translating it yields CASSSQGSTEAFF.

V is TRBV28 and J is TRBJ1-2, with 9 bases identical to TRBD1. This CDR3 region has 15 residues. Germline values: CDR1 MDHEN, CDR2 SYDVKM. After removal of 4 bases from V and 4 bases from J, the junction contained 7 bases not matched to a gene. The CDR3 nucleotides read TGTGCCAGCAGTTCCCCGGGACAGGGTACCTATGGCTACACCTTC. Its translation: CASSSPGQGTYGYTF.

The V call is TRBV7-6, the J call TRBJ2-7; maybe TRBD1 (7 bases). Trimming took 5 bases from V and 2 from J, leaving 16 bases between them. Germline V gene sequence: CDR1 SGHVS, CDR2 FNYEAQ. CDR3 length: 15 residues. CDR3 loop: CASSPEGTAAYEQYF. DNA for the CDR3: TGTGCCAGCAGCCCGGAGGGGACAGCGGCCTACGAGCAGTACTTC.

As for this clone: One end of the junction is discordant with germline, which a read error may explain. In DNA form, the CDR3 reads TGTGCTAGCAGCTCGACTAGCGGGGGCGAGCAGTACTTC. This gives the protein CASSSTSGGEQYF. The gene calls are TRBV7-7 and TRBJ2-7, with 12 bases matching TRBD2. CDR1 SSHAT and CDR2 FNYEAQ come from the germline V gene (reference sequence). The CDR3 loop spans 13 amino acids.

The V and J genes are TRBV27 and TRBJ2-7, with 7 bases aligning to TRBD1. With V trimmed by 6 bases and J by 4 bases, 3 bases remained unmatched. This CDR3 region has 12 residues. Looked up from germline, CDR1 is MNHEY and CDR2 is SMNVEV (reference sequence). CDR3 coding DNA: TGTGCCAGCAGGGGACAGTTTTACGAGCAGTACTTC. It codes for CASRGQFYEQYF.

J is TRBJ2-5 and V is TRBV28, with TRBD2 matching over 10 bases. Per germline, CDR1 MDHEN and CDR2 SYDVKM. The trim removed 6 bases at V and 1 base at J, leaving 17 bases unmatched. CDR3 size: 19 residues. The CDR3 spells CASSPRAGSSGSPQETQYF. Here the CDR3 DNA reads TGTGCCAGCAGCCCACGAGCCGGTTCTAGCGGGAGCCCCCAAGAGACCCAGTACTTC. The variable domain in full, completed from reference TRBV28 and TRBJ2-5, reads DVKVTQSSRYLVKRTGEKVFLECVQDMDHENMFWYRQDPGLGLRLIYFSYDVKMKEKGDIPEGYSVSREKKERFSLILESASTNQTSMYLCASSPRAGSSGSPQETQYFGPGTRLLVL.

The chain has TRBV28 and TRBJ1-5, with D unclear. Looked up from germline, CDR1 is MDHEN and CDR2 is SYDVKM. This CDR3 region has 15 residues. Trimming took off 8 bases at V and 2 bases at J, with 16 bases between the two ends. The DNA of the CDR3 is TGTGCCAGCTCTAGTCGACGGGATGGCAATCAGCCCCAGCATTTT. The encoded protein is CASSSRRDGNQPQHF.

The chain couples TRBV2 to TRBJ1-5, with D uncertain. V was trimmed by 3 bases and J by 2 bases, leaving 11 bases between them. The V gene's germline CDR1 is SNHLY and CDR2 FYNNEI. CDR3 length equals 15 residues. This CDR3 is CASSEVRRRNQPQHF. The CDR3 region has the DNA TGTGCCAGCAGTGAGGTCAGGCGCCGCAATCAGCCCCAGCATTTT.

The rearrangement joins TRBV13 to TRBJ2-3, with D perhaps TRBD2 (6 bases). The V gene's germline CDR1 is PRHDT and CDR2 FYEKMQ (reference sequence). The V gene lost 4 bases and the J gene lost 0 bases, with 17 bases spanning the gap. The CDR3 contains 17 residues. The CDR3: CASSSLGSGTSTDTQYF. In DNA form, the CDR3 reads TGTGCCAGCAGCTCACTGGGTAGCGGAACTAGCACAGATACGCAGTATTTT. Supplemented by reference TRBV13 and TRBJ2-3, the full variable domain reads AAGVIQSPRHLIKEKRETATLKCYPIPRHDTVYWYQQGPGQDPQFLISFYEKMQSDKGSIPDRFSAQQFSDYHSELNMSSLELGDSALYFCASSSLGSGTSTDTQYFGPGTRLTVL.

The V and J genes are TRBV9 and TRBJ2-7; 9 bases agree with TRBD2. This CDR3 region has 16 residues. J was trimmed by 11 bases and V by 4 bases; bases with no gene match: 19. CDR1 and CDR2 from the germline V gene are SGDLS and YYNGEE. CDR3 in DNA: TGTGCCAGCAGCCCCCACGAAAGACTAGCGGCCCCGATAAAGTACTTC. Encoded protein: CASSPHERLAAPIKYF.

This chain uses TRBV7-3 with TRBJ2-1; 8 bases map to TRBD1. The V segment lost 1 base and the J segment 8 bases; nucleotides outside the gene matches: 10. Germline values: CDR1 SGHTA, CDR2 FQGTGA. The CDR3 is made up of 16 amino acids. The CDR3 nucleotides are TGTGCCAGCAGCTTAAAGAGGGGGACAGGTCCCCATGAGCAGTTCTTC. Its protein product is CASSLKRGTGPHEQFF.

The chain links TRBV5-1 to TRBJ2-7, with 9 nucleotides matching TRBD1. The CDR3 consists of 13 residues. J lost 2 bases, V lost 4 bases, and 1 base had no gene match. The V gene's germline CDR1 is SGHRS and CDR2 YFSETQ. For the CDR3, the DNA is TGCGCCAGCAGCGGGACAGGGACCTACGAGCAGTACTTC. This sequence encodes CASSGTGTYEQYF.

V usage is TRBV28 and J usage is TRBJ2-1, with 10 bases matching TRBD2. Germline CDR1 is MDHEN and CDR2 is SYDVKM. J gave up 6 bases and V 5 bases, and 7 bases lay outside the gene matches. The CDR3 length is 15 residues. In DNA form, the CDR3 reads TGTGCCAGCAGTATTCTAGCGGGAGTCATCAATGAGCAGTTCTTC. Translation: CASSILAGVINEQFF.

The rearrangement links TRBV28 to TRBJ2-1, with 7 bases matching TRBD2. The CDR3 is 16 residues long. V lost 7 bases, J lost 5 bases, and 14 bases stayed unmatched. CDR1 and CDR2 (germline): MDHEN, SYDVKM. CDR3 DNA: TGTGCCAGCACGGGCCCAAGGGCGGGAGCCAACAATGAGCAGTTCTTC. Translating gives CASTGPRAGANNEQFF.

This clone was observed a single time. The chain links TRBV5-1 to TRBJ1-1, with a tentative D call TRBD1 (6 bases). Between the trimmed V and J ends, which lost 4 bases and 5 bases, there was a span of 15 bases. CDR1 is SGHRS, CDR2 YFSETQ, per germline. The CDR3 contains 14 residues. The CDR3 DNA is TGCGCCAGCAGCAAAACGGGACAAGGGACTGAAGCTTTCTTT. Its translation is CASSKTGQGTEAFF.

This chain uses TRBV27 with TRBJ1-3, with D maybe TRBD1 (6 bases). The V and J ends lost 0 bases and 0 bases respectively, with 6 bases between them. Per germline, CDR1 MNHEY and CDR2 SMNVEV (reference sequence). The CDR3 loop spans 15 amino acids. This CDR3 reads CASSLSRGSGNTIYF. DNA of the CDR3: TGTGCCAGCAGTTTATCCAGGGGCTCTGGAAACACCATATATTTT.

The V gene is TRBV19, the J gene TRBJ1-2, with D unresolved. V was shortened by 3 bases and J by 7 bases, with 6 bases between the two germline ends. Germline assignment: CDR1 LNHDA and CDR2 SQIVND (reference sequence). CDR3 size: 11 residues. CDR3 region: CASSMYSGYTF. The CDR3 DNA reads TGTGCCAGTAGTATGTACAGTGGCTACACCTTC. Full variable domain (missing parts from reference TRBV19 and TRBJ1-2): DGGITQSPKYLFRKEGQNVTLSCEQNLNHDAMYWYRQDPGQGLRLIYYSQIVNDFQKGDIAEGYSVSREKKESFPLTVTSAQKNPTAFYLCASSMYSGYTFGSGTRLTVV.

The chain links TRBV2 to TRBJ2-3; 16 bases match TRBD2. In germline, CDR1 is SNHLY, CDR2 FYNNEI. The trim removed 6 bases at V and 4 bases at J, leaving 7 bases unmatched. CDR3 size: 17 residues. DNA for the CDR3: TGTGCCAGCAGCTCCGGGACTAGCGGGAGGGGGTCAGATACGCAGTATTTT. Amino acids: CASSSGTSGRGSDTQYF.